This T cell receptor (beta chain) was identified during a study of OX40 agonist ivuxolimab in advanced cancers. Looking at the study overall: Around 40% of patients had received prior checkpoint inhibitor therapy.

Sampling of blood occurred at baseline, cycle 4 day 1, and cycle 7 day 1. This CDR3 has 13 residues. The germline CDR1 and CDR2 sequences are KGHSH and LQKENI. Trimming removed 4 bases at V and 4 bases at J, with 8 bases between. Repertoires were generated with immunoSEQ multiplex PCR, while TCRdb's copy carries only in-frame clones and drops some. This table holds some 95,000 clones, under 85% found once. This clone was seen a single time. The clonotype comes from an adult with an advanced solid tumor such as melanoma, head and neck, liver or kidney cancer. Sample: CD4+ or CD8+ T cells sorted from blood, taken in a trial of the OX40 agonist ivuxolimab. V gene TRBV18 combines with J gene TRBJ1-5, with D possibly TRBD1 on 6 matching bases. The CDR3 coding sequence is TGTGCCAGCTCACGACAGGAAAATCAGCCCCAGCATTTT. This translates into CASSRQENQPQHF. Full variable domain (remainder filled in from reference TRBV18 and TRBJ1-5): NAGVMQNPRHLVRRRGQEARLRCSPMKGHSHVYWYRQLPEEGLKFMVYLQKENIIDESGMPKERFSAEFPKEGPSILRIQQVVRGDSAAYFCASSRQENQPQHFGDGTRLSIL.